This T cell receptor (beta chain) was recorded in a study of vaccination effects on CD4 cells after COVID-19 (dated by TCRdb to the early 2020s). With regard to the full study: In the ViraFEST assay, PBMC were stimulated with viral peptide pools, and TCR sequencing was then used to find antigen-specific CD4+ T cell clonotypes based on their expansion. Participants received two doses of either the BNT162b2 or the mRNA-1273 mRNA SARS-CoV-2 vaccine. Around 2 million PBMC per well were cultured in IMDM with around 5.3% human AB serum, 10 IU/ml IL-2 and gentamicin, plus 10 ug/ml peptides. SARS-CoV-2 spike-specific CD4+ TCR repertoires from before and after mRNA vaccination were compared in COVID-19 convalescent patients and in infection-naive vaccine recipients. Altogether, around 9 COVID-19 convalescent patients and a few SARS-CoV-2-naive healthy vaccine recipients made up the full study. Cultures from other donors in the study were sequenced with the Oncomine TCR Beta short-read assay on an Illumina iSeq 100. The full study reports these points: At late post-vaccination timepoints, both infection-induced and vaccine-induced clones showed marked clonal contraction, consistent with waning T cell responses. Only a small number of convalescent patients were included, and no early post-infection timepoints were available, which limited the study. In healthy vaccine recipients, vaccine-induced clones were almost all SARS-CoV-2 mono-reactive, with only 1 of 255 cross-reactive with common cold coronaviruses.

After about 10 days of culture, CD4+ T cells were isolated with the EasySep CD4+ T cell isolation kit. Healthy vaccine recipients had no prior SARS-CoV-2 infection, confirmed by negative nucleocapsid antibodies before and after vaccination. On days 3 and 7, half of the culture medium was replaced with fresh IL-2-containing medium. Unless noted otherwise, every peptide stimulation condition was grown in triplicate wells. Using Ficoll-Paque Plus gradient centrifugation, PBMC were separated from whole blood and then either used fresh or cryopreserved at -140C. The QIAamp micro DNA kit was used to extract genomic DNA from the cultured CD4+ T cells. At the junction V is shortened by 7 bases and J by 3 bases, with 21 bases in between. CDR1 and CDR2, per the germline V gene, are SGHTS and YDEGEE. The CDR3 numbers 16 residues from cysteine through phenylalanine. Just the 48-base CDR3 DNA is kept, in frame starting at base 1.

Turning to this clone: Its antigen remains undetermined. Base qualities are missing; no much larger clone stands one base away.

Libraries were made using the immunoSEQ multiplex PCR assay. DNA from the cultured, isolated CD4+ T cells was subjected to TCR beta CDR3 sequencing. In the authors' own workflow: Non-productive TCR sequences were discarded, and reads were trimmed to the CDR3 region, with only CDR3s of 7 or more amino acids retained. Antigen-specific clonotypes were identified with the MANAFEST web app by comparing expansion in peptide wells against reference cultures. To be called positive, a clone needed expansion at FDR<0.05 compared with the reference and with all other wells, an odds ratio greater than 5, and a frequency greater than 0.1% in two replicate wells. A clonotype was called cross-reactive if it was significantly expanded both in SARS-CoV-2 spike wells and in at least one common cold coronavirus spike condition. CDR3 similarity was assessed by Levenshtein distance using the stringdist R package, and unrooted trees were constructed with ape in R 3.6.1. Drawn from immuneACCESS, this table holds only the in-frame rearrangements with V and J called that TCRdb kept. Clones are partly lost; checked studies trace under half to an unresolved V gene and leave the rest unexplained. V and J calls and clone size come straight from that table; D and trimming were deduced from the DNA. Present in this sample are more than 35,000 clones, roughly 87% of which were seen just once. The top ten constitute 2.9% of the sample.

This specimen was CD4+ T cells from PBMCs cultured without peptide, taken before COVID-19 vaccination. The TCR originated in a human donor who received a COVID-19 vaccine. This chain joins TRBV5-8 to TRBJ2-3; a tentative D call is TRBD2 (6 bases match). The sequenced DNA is TGTGCCAGCCCCCTTGCCCCGGGGGAGAGGACAGATACGCAGTATTTT. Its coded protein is CASPLAPGERTDTQYF.